The 23 T cell receptor beta chains in this list originate from one sample, sequenced in a study of blood T cell repertoires in COVID-19. Sequencing was performed with immunoSEQ multiplex PCR; in TCRdb, only in-frame clones are kept and a portion is missing. Of about 15,000 clones in the sample, 60% to 75% were seen once. The sample was peripheral blood. These receptors were taken from a man in his 70s with acute or convalescent COVID-19.

The gene calls are TRBV2 and TRBJ1-1; 7 positions match TRBD1. The CDR3 covers 14 residues. Germline assignment: CDR1 SNHLY and CDR2 FYNNEI. V shed 4 bases, J shed 5 bases, and the junction held 7 bases outside the gene matches. CDR3 sequence: CASSAEQGRTEAFF. The CDR3, as DNA: TGTGCCAGCAGTGCGGAACAGGGGCGGACTGAAGCTTTCTTT.

This clone was seen once. The chain links TRBV5-6 to TRBJ2-7, with D possibly TRBD1 on 6 matching bases. Deletions cut 2 bases from V and 1 base from J, with 10 bases between. The CDR3 has 14 amino acids. Germline V gene sequence: CDR1 SGHDT, CDR2 YYEEEE. Here the CDR3 reads CASSFTGPSYEQYF. The CDR3, as DNA: TGTGCCAGCAGCTTTACAGGGCCGTCCTACGAGCAGTACTTC. Filled out from reference TRBV5-6 and TRBJ2-7, the complete variable domain reads DAGVTQSPTHLIKTRGQQVTLRCSPKSGHDTVSWYQQALGQGPQFIFQYYEEEERQRGNFPDRFSGHQFPNYSSELNVNALLLGDSALYLCASSFTGPSYEQYFGPGTRLTVT.

V is TRBV6-6 and J is TRBJ1-6, with TRBD1 matching 10 bases. CDR1 and CDR2 from the germline V gene are MNHNY and SVGAGI (reference sequence). V was pared by 6 bases and J by 7 bases, with 6 bases of the junction left unmatched. This CDR3 comprises 15 residues. In nucleotides, the CDR3 is TGTGCCAGCAGCCTACCGGGACAGGGGAATTCACCCCTCCACTTT. It is translated as CASSLPGQGNSPLHF.

The gene calls are TRBV11-2 and TRBJ2-1, with D possibly matching TRBD2 (5 bases). Trimming left V 5 bases short and J 6 bases short, with 11 bases between. The CDR3 totals 13 residues. Germline V gene data show CDR1 as SGHAT and CDR2 as FQNNGV. The chain's CDR3 is CASSRTGLNEQFF. Written as DNA, the CDR3 is TGTGCCAGCAGCAGAACTGGACTCAATGAGCAGTTCTTC.

This chain joins TRBV7-2 and TRBJ1-1, with D unclear. The V gene lost 5 bases and the J gene lost 4 bases, with 8 bases spanning the gap. Germline lookup yields CDR1 SGHTA and CDR2 FQGNSA. The CDR3 runs 12 residues. The DNA for the CDR3 is TGTGCCAGCAGCCCCTTTAGCACTGAAGCTTTCTTT. It translates to CASSPFSTEAFF.

This clone was seen a few times. The chain has TRBV12-3 or TRBV12-4 and TRBJ1-1; D not resolved. Trimming stripped 1 base from V and 1 base from J, with 4 bases between. This CDR3 has 13 residues. CDR3 sequence: CASSLGPNTEAFF. The CDR3, as DNA: TGTGCCAGCAGTTTAGGGCCGAACACTGAAGCTTTCTTT.

The rearrangement joins TRBV7-9 to TRBJ2-1, with 8 bases that match TRBD1. This CDR3 is built from 16 residues. The germline V gene encodes CDR1 SEHNR and CDR2 FQNEAQ (reference sequence). The trim removed 1 base at V and 8 bases at J, leaving 10 bases unmatched. This CDR3 reads CASSLVATGALDEQFF. The CDR3 DNA follows: TGTGCCAGCAGCTTAGTTGCGACAGGGGCTTTGGATGAGCAGTTCTTC.

V gene TRBV29-1 combines with J gene TRBJ2-7; 11 bases are a match to TRBD2. This CDR3 contains 16 residues. After removal of 2 bases from V and 2 bases from J, the junction contained 8 bases not matched to a gene. The germline CDR1 and CDR2 sequences are SQVTM and ANQGSEA. In nucleotides, the CDR3 is TGCAGCGTTGAACTCGTAGCGGGAGGGCTAACCTACGAGCAGTACTTC. Translated: CSVELVAGGLTYEQYF.

The chain employs TRBV30 and TRBJ2-1; weak D call: TRBD2 (5 bases). Germline V CDR1 and CDR2: GTSNPN, SVGIG (reference sequence). Trimming took 4 bases from V and 2 from J, leaving 15 bases between them. This CDR3 has 15 amino acids. CDR3 loop: CAWTGGPITYNEQFF. In DNA form, the CDR3 reads TGTGCCTGGACTGGAGGCCCAATAACCTACAATGAGCAGTTCTTC.

The rearrangement uses TRBV15 and TRBJ2-7; possibly TRBD1 for D (7 bases). V was clipped by 1 base and J by 3 bases, with 13 bases between them. Germline V gene data show CDR1 as LNHNV and CDR2 as YYDKDF (reference sequence). The CDR3 is 15 amino acids. The chain's CDR3 is CATSRGGDSRYEQYF. The CDR3 DNA is TGTGCCACCAGCAGAGGGGGGGACAGCCGCTACGAGCAGTACTTC.

The V and J genes are TRBV7-8 and TRBJ2-5; D is possibly TRBD1 (5 bases). V lost 8 bases to trimming and J lost 0 bases, with 10 bases between them. Germline CDR1 SGHVS, CDR2 FQNEAQ. This CDR3 is built from 13 residues. CDR3 coding DNA: TGTGCCAGCTCTCCCAGGGACCAAGAGACCCAGTACTTC. Its protein is CASSPRDQETQYF.

This clone was picked up a small number of times. V gene TRBV5-1 combines with J gene TRBJ2-3; 12 bases are a match to TRBD2. The CDR3 sequence is 16 residues long. V trimming: 2 bases; J trimming: 4 bases; junction bases outside the gene matches: 5. CDR1 SGHRS and CDR2 YFSETQ come from the germline V gene. CDR3 amino acids: CASSFLAGGVPDTQYF. CDR3 DNA sequence: TGCGCCAGCAGCTTTCTAGCGGGAGGGGTTCCAGATACGCAGTATTTT.

This rearrangement joins TRBV6-1 to TRBJ1-3; D perhaps matches TRBD1 (6 bases). This CDR3 comprises 17 residues. Per the germline V gene, CDR1 is MNHNS and CDR2 is SASEGT. V lost 0 bases and J lost 0, with 12 bases in between. The CDR3 coding sequence is TGTGCCAGCAGTGAAGCCAGGACAGCCTACTCTGGAAACACCATATATTTT. This encodes CASSEARTAYSGNTIYF.

The gene calls are TRBV6-2 or TRBV6-3 and TRBJ2-5, with D maybe TRBD1 (5 bases). Per the germline V gene, CDR1 is MNHEY and CDR2 is SVGEGT. Trimming cost V 6 bases and J 7 bases, with 15 bases left between them. The CDR3 covers 13 residues. CDR3 bases: TGTGCCAGCAGCAAAGGGGTGATGGGGACCCAGTACTTC. The encoded protein is CASSKGVMGTQYF.

The V call is TRBV2, the J call TRBJ2-3; the match to TRBD1 covers 8 bases. CDR3 length: 14 residues. From germline, CDR1 is SNHLY and CDR2 FYNNEI. Unmatched junction bases numbered 6, after V lost 10 bases and J lost 0 bases. CDR3 DNA: TGTGCCAACCAGACAGGGGCCAGCACAGATACGCAGTATTTT. Translation: CANQTGASTDTQYF.

The chain uses TRBV3-1 (or the pseudogene TRBV3-2) and TRBJ1-2; 9 bases match TRBD1. The CDR3 is 15 residues long. The V gene's germline CDR1 is LGHDT and CDR2 YNNKEL (reference sequence). J was trimmed by 4 bases and V by 3 bases; bases with no gene match: 6. In DNA form, the CDR3 reads TGTGCCAGCAGCCACACGACAGGGGGGGGCTATGGCTACACCTTC. This sequence encodes CASSHTTGGGYGYTF.

This chain uses TRBV7-2 with TRBJ2-3; D gene unclear. There are 13 residues in the CDR3. Germline CDR1 SGHTA, CDR2 FQGNSA. V lost 1 base, J lost 12 bases, and 14 bases lay in between. The CDR3 DNA reads TGTGCCAGCAGCTTAGAGATGCGCGGCGCACAGTATTTT. As protein: CASSLEMRGAQYF.

This clone was counted a single time. The rearrangement uses TRBV6-6 and TRBJ2-7; D may be TRBD2 (6 bases). Trimming took 7 bases from V and 3 from J, leaving 7 bases between them. CDR1 MNHNY and CDR2 SVGAGI come from the germline V gene (reference sequence). The CDR3 is made up of 11 amino acids. CDR3 nucleotide sequence: TGTGCCAGCATGGGGGGCTACGAGCAGTACTTC. Its protein is CASMGGYEQYF.

J is TRBJ2-5 and V is TRBV2, with unresolved D. CDR3 length equals 14 residues. V lost 8 bases and J lost 7, with 20 bases in between. CDR1 SNHLY and CDR2 FYNNEI come from the germline V gene. The CDR3 loop is CASQNTTQEMTQYF. DNA of the CDR3: TGTGCCAGCCAGAACACTACCCAAGAGATGACCCAGTACTTC.

By share, this clone ranks as medium-sized. The chain couples TRBV6-2 or TRBV6-3 to TRBJ2-7; possibly TRBD1 for D (5 bases). This CDR3 has 14 residues. CDR1 is MNHEY, CDR2 SVGEGT, per germline. V lost 0 bases, J lost 6 bases, and 12 bases lay in between. CDR3 residues: CASSYSPQGAEQYF. The CDR3, as DNA: TGTGCCAGCAGTTACTCGCCGCAGGGTGCCGAGCAGTACTTC.

This clone has just a few counts. This chain uses TRBV6-1 with TRBJ2-1; 9 bases line up with TRBD1. This CDR3 spans 15 amino acids. The V gene end was trimmed by 3 bases and the J gene end by 6 bases; junction bases not matched to a gene: 6. Germline loops: CDR1 MNHNS, CDR2 SASEGT. The CDR3 DNA sequence: TGTGCCAGCAGTGAGACAGGGGGTTTGGCCAATGAGCAGTTCTTC. Translation gives CASSETGGLANEQFF.

The V and J genes are TRBV18 and TRBJ1-1; tentatively, D is TRBD1 (5 bases). CDR1 is KGHSH, CDR2 LQKENI, per germline. V gave up 0 bases and J gave up 4 bases, with 12 bases separating them. There are 15 residues in the CDR3. CDR3 protein: CASSPPLTGGTEAFF. The CDR3 DNA follows: TGTGCCAGCTCACCACCCCTAACGGGGGGCACTGAAGCTTTCTTT.

V gene TRBV11-2 combines with J gene TRBJ2-1; D remains unclear. Germline V CDR1 and CDR2: SGHAT, FQNNGV. V was trimmed by 2 bases and J by 10 bases, leaving 9 bases between them. The CDR3 covers 12 residues. The CDR3 DNA sequence: TGTGCCAGCAGCTTAATTGCCGAGGAGCAGTTCTTC. This encodes CASSLIAEEQFF.